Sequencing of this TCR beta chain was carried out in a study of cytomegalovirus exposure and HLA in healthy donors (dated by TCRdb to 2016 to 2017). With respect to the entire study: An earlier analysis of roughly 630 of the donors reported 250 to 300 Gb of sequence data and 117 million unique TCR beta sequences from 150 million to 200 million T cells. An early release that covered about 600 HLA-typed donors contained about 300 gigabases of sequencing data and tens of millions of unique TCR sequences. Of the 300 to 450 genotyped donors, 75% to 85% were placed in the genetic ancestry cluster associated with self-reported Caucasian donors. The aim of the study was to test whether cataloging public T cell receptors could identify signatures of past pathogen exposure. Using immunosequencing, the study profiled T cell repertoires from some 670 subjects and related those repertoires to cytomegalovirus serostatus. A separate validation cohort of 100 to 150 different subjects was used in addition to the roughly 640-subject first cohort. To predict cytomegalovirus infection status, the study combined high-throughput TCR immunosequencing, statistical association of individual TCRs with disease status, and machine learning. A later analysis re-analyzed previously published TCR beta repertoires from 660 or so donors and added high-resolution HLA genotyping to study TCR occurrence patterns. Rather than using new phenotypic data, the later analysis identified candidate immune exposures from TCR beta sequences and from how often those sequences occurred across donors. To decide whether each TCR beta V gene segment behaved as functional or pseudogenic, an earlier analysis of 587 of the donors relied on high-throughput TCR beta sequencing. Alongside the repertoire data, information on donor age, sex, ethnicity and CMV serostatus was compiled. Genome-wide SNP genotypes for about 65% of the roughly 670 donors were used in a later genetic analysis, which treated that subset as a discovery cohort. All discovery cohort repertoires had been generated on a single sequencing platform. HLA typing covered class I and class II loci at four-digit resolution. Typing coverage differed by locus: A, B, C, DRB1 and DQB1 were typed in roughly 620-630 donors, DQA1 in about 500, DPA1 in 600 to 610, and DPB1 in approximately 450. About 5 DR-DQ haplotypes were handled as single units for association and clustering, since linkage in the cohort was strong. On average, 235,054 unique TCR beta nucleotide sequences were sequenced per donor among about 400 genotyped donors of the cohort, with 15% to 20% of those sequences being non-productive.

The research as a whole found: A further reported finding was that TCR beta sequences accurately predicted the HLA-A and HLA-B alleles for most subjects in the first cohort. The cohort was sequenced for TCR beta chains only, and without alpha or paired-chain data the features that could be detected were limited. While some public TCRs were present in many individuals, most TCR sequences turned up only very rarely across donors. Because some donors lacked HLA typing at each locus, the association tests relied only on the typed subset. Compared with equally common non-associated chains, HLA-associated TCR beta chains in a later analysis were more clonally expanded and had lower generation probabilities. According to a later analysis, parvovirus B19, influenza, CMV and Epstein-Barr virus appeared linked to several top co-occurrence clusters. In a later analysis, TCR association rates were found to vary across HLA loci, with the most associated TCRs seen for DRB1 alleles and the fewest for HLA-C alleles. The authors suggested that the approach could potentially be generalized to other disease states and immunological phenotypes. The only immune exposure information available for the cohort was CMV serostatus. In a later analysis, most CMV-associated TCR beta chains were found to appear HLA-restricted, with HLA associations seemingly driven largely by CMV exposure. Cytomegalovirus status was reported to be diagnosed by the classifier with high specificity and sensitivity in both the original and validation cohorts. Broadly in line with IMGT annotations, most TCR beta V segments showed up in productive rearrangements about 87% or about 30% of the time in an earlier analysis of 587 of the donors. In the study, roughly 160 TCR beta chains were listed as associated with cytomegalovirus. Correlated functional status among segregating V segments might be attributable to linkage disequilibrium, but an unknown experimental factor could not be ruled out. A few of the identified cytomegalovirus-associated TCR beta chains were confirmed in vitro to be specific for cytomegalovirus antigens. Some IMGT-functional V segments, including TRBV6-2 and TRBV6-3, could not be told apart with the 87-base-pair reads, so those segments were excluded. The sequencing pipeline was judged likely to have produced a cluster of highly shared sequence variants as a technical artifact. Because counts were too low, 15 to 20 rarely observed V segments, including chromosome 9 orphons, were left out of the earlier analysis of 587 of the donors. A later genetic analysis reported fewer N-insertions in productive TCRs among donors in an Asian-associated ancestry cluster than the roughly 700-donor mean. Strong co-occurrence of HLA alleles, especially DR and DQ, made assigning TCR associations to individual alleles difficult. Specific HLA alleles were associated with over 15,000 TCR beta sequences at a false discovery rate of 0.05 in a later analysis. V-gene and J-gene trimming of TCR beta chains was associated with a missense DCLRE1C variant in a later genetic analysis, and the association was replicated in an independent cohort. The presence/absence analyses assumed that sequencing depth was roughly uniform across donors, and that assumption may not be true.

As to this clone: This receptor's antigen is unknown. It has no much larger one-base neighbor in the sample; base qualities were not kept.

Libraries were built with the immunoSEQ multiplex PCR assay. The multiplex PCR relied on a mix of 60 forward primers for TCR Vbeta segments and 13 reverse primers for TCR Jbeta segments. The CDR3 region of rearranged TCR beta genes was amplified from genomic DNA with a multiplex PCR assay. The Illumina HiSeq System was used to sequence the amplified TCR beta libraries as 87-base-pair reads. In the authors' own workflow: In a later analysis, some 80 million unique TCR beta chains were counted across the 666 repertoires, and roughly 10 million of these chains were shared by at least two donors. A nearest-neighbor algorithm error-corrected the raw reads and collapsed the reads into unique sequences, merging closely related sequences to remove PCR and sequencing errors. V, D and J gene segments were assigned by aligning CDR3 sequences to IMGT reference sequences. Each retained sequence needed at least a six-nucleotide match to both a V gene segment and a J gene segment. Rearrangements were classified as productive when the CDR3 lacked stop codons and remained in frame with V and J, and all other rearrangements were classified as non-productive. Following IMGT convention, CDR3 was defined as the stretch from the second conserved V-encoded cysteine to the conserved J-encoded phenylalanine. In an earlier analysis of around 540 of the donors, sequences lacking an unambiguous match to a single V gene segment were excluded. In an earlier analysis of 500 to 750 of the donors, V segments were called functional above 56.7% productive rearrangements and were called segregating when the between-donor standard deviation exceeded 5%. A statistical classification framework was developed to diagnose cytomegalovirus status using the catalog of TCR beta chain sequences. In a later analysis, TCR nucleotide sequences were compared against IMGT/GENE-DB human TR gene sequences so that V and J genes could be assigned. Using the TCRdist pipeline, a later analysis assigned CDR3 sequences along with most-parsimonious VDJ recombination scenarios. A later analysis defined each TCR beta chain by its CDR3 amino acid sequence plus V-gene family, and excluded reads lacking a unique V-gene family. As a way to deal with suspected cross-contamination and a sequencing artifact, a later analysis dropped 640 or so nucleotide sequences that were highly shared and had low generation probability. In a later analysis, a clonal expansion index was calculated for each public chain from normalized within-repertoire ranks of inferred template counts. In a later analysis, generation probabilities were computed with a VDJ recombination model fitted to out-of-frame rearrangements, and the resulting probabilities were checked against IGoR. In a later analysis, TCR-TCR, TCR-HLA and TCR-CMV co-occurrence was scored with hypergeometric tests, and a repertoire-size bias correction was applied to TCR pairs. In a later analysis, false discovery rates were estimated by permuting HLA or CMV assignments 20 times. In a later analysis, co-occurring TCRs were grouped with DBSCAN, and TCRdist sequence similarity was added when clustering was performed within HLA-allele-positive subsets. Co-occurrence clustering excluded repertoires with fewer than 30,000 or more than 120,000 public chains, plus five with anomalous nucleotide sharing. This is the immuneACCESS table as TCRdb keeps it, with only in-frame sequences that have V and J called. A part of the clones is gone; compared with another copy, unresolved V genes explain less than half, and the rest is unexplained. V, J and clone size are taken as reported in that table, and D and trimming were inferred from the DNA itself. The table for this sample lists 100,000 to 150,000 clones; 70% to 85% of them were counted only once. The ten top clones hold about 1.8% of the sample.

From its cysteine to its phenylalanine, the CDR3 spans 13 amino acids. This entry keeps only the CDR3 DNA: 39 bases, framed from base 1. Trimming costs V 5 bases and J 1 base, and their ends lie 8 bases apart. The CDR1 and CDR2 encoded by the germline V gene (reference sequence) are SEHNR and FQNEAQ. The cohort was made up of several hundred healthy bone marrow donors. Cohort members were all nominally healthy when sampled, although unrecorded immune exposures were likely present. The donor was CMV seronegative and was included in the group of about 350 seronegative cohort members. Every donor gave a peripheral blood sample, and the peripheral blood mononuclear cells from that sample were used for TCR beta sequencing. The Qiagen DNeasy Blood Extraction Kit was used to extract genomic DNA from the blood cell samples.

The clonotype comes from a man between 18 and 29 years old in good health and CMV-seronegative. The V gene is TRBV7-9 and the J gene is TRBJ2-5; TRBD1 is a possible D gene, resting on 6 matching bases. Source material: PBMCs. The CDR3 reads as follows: CASSRQVQETQYF. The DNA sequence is TGTGCCAGCAGCCGACAGGTCCAAGAGACCCAGTACTTC.